The 25 T cell receptor beta chains below all came from one sample that was sequenced in a study of shared clonotypes between healthy human individuals. Here immunoSEQ multiplex PCR was the method, and the copy in TCRdb shows in-frame clones only, minus some. Of fewer than 1.4 million clones in the sample, about four fifths were seen once. The specimen was memory CD4+ T cells from PBMCs. Specified subset: CD45RA-negative fraction. These receptors were collected from a man younger than 35 in good health. Some clones in this sample may be carry-over from other donors' samples.

The chain employs TRBV5-1 and TRBJ2-7; 10 bases match TRBD2. This CDR3 is built from 13 residues. Germline-derived CDR1 and CDR2 are SGHRS and YFSETQ. The ends lost 6 bases at V and 7 bases at J; junction bases unmatched: 7. CDR3 in DNA: TGCGCCAGCACTCCTAGCGGGAGAGGGGAGCAGTACTTC. This translates into CASTPSGRGEQYF.

V is TRBV6-6 and J is TRBJ2-6; D is unresolved. CDR3 length equals 14 residues. Looked up from germline, CDR1 is MNHNY and CDR2 is SVGAGI (reference sequence). With 8 bases removed from V and 0 bases from J, the gap between germline ends came to 8 bases. For the CDR3, the DNA is TGTGCCAGCTGGCTTGCCTCTGGGGCCAACGTCCTGACTTTC. It specifies CASWLASGANVLTF.

The rearrangement joins TRBV5-1 to TRBJ2-2, with D tentatively TRBD2 (7 bases). This CDR3 contains 17 residues. Per germline, CDR1 SGHRS and CDR2 YFSETQ. V was pared by 3 bases and J by 0 bases, with 15 bases between. The CDR3 DNA reads as TGCGCCAGCAGCTGGGGAGGGGGTCCGCCGAACACCGGGGAGCTGTTTTTT. It encodes CASSWGGGPPNTGELFF.

The V call is TRBV10-3, the J call TRBJ1-5; a possible D gene is TRBD1 (6 bases). Germline CDR1 is ENHRY and CDR2 is SYGVKD. V shed 4 bases and J shed 7 bases, with 14 bases lying between them. This CDR3 is built from 14 residues. The CDR3 coding sequence is TGTGCCATCAGTGCCCAACCGGGGGGCCAGCCCCAGCATTTT. Translated: CAISAQPGGQPQHF.

The V call is TRBV28, the J call TRBJ2-4, with 7 bases matching TRBD1. Trimming took 6 bases from V and 4 from J; bases not matched to a gene: 6. CDR3 size: 14 residues. Germline loops: CDR1 MDHEN, CDR2 SYDVKM. CDR3 bases: TGTGCCAGCAGGCGACAGGGCCCAAAAAACATTCAGTACTTC. Translating it yields CASRRQGPKNIQYF.

This chain joins TRBV27 and TRBJ2-1; the match to TRBD2 covers 7 bases. V lost 1 base, J lost 6 bases, and 9 bases stayed unmatched. Germline-derived CDR1 and CDR2 are MNHEY and SMNVEV (reference sequence). The CDR3 runs to 16 residues. CDR3 region: CASSLLASGLPNEQFF. CDR3 nucleotides: TGTGCCAGCAGTTTATTGGCTAGCGGTTTACCCAATGAGCAGTTCTTC.

The V call is TRBV4-3, the J call TRBJ2-1; D not resolved. V was pared by 0 bases and J by 6 bases, with 9 bases between. The CDR3 covers 14 residues. Germline CDR1 is LGHNA and CDR2 is YSLEER. CDR3 DNA: TGCGCCAGCAGCCAAGAGGTTCCTTCCAATGAGCAGTTCTTC. This gives the protein CASSQEVPSNEQFF.

V is TRBV6-5 and J is TRBJ1-5; D is possibly TRBD1 (5 bases). Looked up from germline, CDR1 is MNHEY and CDR2 is SVGAGI. The CDR3 is 13 residues long. V was shortened by 2 bases and J by 13 bases, with 15 bases between the two germline ends. The chain's CDR3 is CASSYLHSGTQHF. The CDR3 DNA reads as TGTGCCAGCAGTTACCTACACTCCGGGACTCAGCATTTT.

The chain carries TRBV6-1 and TRBJ1-3; D is undetermined. The CDR3 sequence is 15 residues long. Looked up from germline, CDR1 is MNHNS and CDR2 is SASEGT. V lost 8 bases and J lost 0, with 14 bases in between. Here the CDR3 reads CASVRNSLSGNTIYF. Written as DNA, the CDR3 is TGTGCCAGCGTACGGAACAGTCTCTCTGGAAACACCATATATTTT.

This clone was observed a few times. The chain carries TRBV29-1 and TRBJ1-1; D not certain. The V gene lost 7 bases and the J gene lost 0 bases, with 12 bases spanning the gap. CDR3 length: 13 residues. Germline assignment: CDR1 SQVTM and CDR2 ANQGSEA. CDR3 residues: CSGGTLMNTEAFF. DNA for the CDR3: TGCAGCGGGGGAACCCTGATGAACACTGAAGCTTTCTTT.

The gene calls are TRBV19 and TRBJ2-2; D not resolved. Trimming stripped 4 bases from V and 3 bases from J, with 9 bases between. From germline, CDR1 is LNHDA and CDR2 SQIVND (reference sequence). The CDR3 spans 14 residues. CDR3 DNA: TGTGCCAGTAGTACCTTTTCAGACACCGGGGAGCTGTTTTTT. It specifies CASSTFSDTGELFF.

This clone was counted a single time. The chain is built from TRBV7-2 and TRBJ2-2, with D perhaps TRBD1 (6 bases). Germline loops: CDR1 SGHTA, CDR2 FQGNSA. This CDR3 spans 15 amino acids. V lost 6 bases and J lost 1, with 12 bases in between. The CDR3 protein is CASRGATLNTGELFF. CDR3 nucleotide sequence: TGTGCCAGCAGGGGGGCGACATTGAACACCGGGGAGCTGTTTTTT.

The chain uses TRBV5-1 and TRBJ2-2; D gene ambiguous. CDR1 is SGHRS and CDR2 is YFSETQ in the germline V gene. The CDR3 runs to 12 residues. V lost 3 bases and J lost 10, with 10 bases in between. As DNA, the CDR3 is TGCGCCAGCAGCTCAATTACAGCGGAGCTGTTTTTT. Translation gives CASSSITAELFF.

This rearrangement joins TRBV7-8 to TRBJ2-2; 8 positions agree with TRBD2. J was trimmed by 1 base and V by 5 bases; bases with no gene match: 9. The CDR3 is 17 residues long. The germline gives CDR1 SGHVS, CDR2 FQNEAQ. The CDR3 sequence: CASSNSRLALNTGELFF. CDR3 coding DNA: TGTGCCAGCAGCAACTCCCGACTAGCGTTGAACACCGGGGAGCTGTTTTTT.

V and J are TRBV11-2 and TRBJ2-2; 12 nucleotides align to TRBD2. CDR3 size: 17 residues. Germline-derived CDR1 and CDR2 are SGHAT and FQNNGV. V lost 5 bases and J lost 3; bases outside the gene matches: 7. The CDR3 bases are TGTGCCAGCAGCCCCCGGACTAGCGGGGAGTACACCGGGGAGCTGTTTTTT. Translation gives CASSPRTSGEYTGELFF.

This clone was found many times. The chain uses TRBV9 and TRBJ2-2; possible D gene TRBD1, 5 bases. The CDR3 consists of 16 residues. V lost 0 bases and J lost 7, with 16 bases in between. CDR1 is SGDLS, CDR2 YYNGEE, per germline. CDR3 nucleotide sequence: TGTGCCAGCAGCGTAGGGCCAGACCAGGGCGACGGGGAGCTGTTTTTT. Protein sequence: CASSVGPDQGDGELFF. Drawing the rest from reference TRBV9 and TRBJ2-2, the complete variable domain is DSGVTQTPKHLITATGQRVTLRCSPRSGDLSVYWYQQSLDQGLQFLIQYYNGEERAKGNILERFSAQQFPDLHSELNLSSLELGDSALYFCASSVGPDQGDGELFFGEGSRLTVL.

J is TRBJ1-4 and V is TRBV30; perhaps TRBD1 as D (6 bases). CDR1 is GTSNPN and CDR2 is SVGIG in the germline V gene (reference sequence). This CDR3 has 15 residues. The germline V and J ends were trimmed by 0 bases and 4 bases, with 12 bases remaining between them. CDR3 coding DNA: TGTGCCTGGAGTGTACGTAGGACAGTTAATGAAAAACTGTTTTTT. This codes for CAWSVRRTVNEKLFF.

DNA of the CDR3: TGTGCCAGTAGTCGCCGAGACAGGGACTCCGGGGAGCTGTTTTTT. It encodes CASSRRDRDSGELFF. This chain connects TRBV19 to TRBJ2-2; perhaps TRBD1 as D (7 bases). Per germline, CDR1 LNHDA and CDR2 SQIVND (reference sequence). This CDR3 has 15 amino acids. With 5 bases removed from V and 6 bases from J, the gap between germline ends came to 16 bases.

The V gene is TRBV4-1, the J gene TRBJ1-2; no clear D gene. The length of the CDR3 is 15 residues. Between the trimmed V and J ends, which lost 4 bases and 8 bases, there was a span of 20 bases. The germline V gene encodes CDR1 MGHRA and CDR2 YSYEKL. The CDR3 DNA reads as TGCGCCAGCAGCCCCCTAAGTTGGGCCTTAGGAGGCTACACCTTC. Translation gives CASSPLSWALGGYTF.

The V call is TRBV11-2, the J call TRBJ2-7; 8 nucleotides match TRBD2. V dropped 5 bases and J dropped 1; count of bases not matched to a gene: 7. Germline V lookup: CDR1 SGHAT, CDR2 FQNNGV. The CDR3 is 15 amino acids. Here the CDR3 reads CASSRGSSGSYEQYF. Here the CDR3 DNA reads TGTGCCAGCAGCCGGGGGTCTAGCGGGTCCTACGAGCAGTACTTC.

The rearrangement links TRBV7-3 to TRBJ2-1; no clear D gene. Germline-derived CDR1 and CDR2 are SGHTA and FQGTGA. V lost 3 bases and J lost 11, with 14 bases in between. The CDR3 is 13 residues long. CDR3 sequence: CASSFSADNQQFF. The DNA of the CDR3 is TGTGCCAGCAGCTTTTCAGCCGACAACCAGCAGTTCTTC.

This chain joins TRBV6-6 and TRBJ1-5; maybe TRBD1 (5 bases). Germline lookup yields CDR1 MNHNY and CDR2 SVGAGI (reference sequence). Trimming removed 2 bases at V and 2 bases at J, with 10 bases between. CDR3 length: 15 amino acids. This chain's CDR3 is CASSYAREGNQPQHF. CDR3 DNA sequence: TGTGCCAGCAGTTACGCCAGGGAAGGCAATCAGCCCCAGCATTTT.

The sample holds a few counts of this clone. This chain connects TRBV27 to TRBJ1-1; 7 bases are shared with TRBD1. The CDR3 has 16 amino acids. Germline V lookup: CDR1 MNHEY, CDR2 SMNVEV (reference sequence). Trimming took 3 bases from V and 1 from J; bases not matched to a gene: 8. The CDR3 here is CASSFFPEGANTEAFF. The CDR3 bases are TGTGCCAGCAGTTTTTTCCCCGAGGGGGCGAACACTGAAGCTTTCTTT.

The genes are TRBV5-1 and TRBJ1-1; 8 bases agree with TRBD1. Germline CDR1 SGHRS, CDR2 YFSETQ. The CDR3 length is 15 residues. Losses at the gene ends were 0 bases for V and 6 bases for J; bases not matched to a gene: 7. The CDR3 DNA follows: TGCGCCAGCAGCTTGGGGACAGGGTTAAAGGCTGAAGCTTTCTTT. This codes for CASSLGTGLKAEAFF.

The V and J genes are TRBV28 and TRBJ2-7; no definite D call. The CDR3 extends over 13 amino acids. The V gene's germline CDR1 is MDHEN and CDR2 SYDVKM. V was cut by 8 bases and J by 6 bases, with 17 bases left in between. DNA of the CDR3: TGTGCCAGCGGCCCGGGTTTTAGTGGCGAGCAGTACTTC. This translates into CASGPGFSGEQYF.